A single sample gave rise to the 2 T cell receptor beta chains below, sequenced in a study of blood T cell repertoires in COVID-19. The repertoire was sequenced with immunoSEQ multiplex PCR; TCRdb's copy has only in-frame clones and lacks some. Altogether roughly 250,000 clones are present, about nine tenths being singletons, with the ten largest covering roughly 0.79%. The sequencing sample was made of peripheral blood. The receptors were sampled from a man in his thirties or forties with COVID-19, enrolled during active disease.

The genes are TRBV28 and TRBJ1-3, with D hard to call. CDR3 length: 14 residues. In germline, CDR1 is MDHEN, CDR2 SYDVKM. Between the trimmed V and J ends, which lost 2 bases and 2 bases, there was a span of 7 bases. CDR3 coding DNA: TGTGCCAGCAGTTTACCCGCTACTGGAAACACCATATATTTT. This translates into CASSLPATGNTIYF.

This clone was detected once. This chain uses TRBV6-5 with TRBJ1-1, with D possibly being TRBD1 (6 bases). V dropped 2 bases and J dropped 8 bases, with 6 bases sitting between them. Germline V gene sequence: CDR1 MNHEY, CDR2 SVGAGI. The CDR3 is 11 residues long. The CDR3 is CASSYRGEAFF. The CDR3 DNA reads as TGTGCCAGCAGTTACAGGGGGGAAGCTTTCTTT.